This record covers a single T cell receptor (beta chain). These data originate in a study of blood T cell repertoires in COVID-19. On the study more broadly: Sites in the United States, Italy and Spain provided acute and convalescent COVID-19 samples. Sources were T cells, B-cell-depleted T cells, or PBMCs; the material itself was cDNA or gDNA.

V lost 1 base and J lost 2; bases outside the gene matches: 6. CDR3 length equals 16 residues. Germline assignment: CDR1 SGHDN and CDR2 FVKESK. In the authors' methods: From reference gene primer amplification, estimates of nucleated cell counts were derived. The assay was immunoSEQ multiplex PCR, and TCRdb's table has in-frame clones only and misses some. That table supplies the V and J calls and clone size; D and trimming were determined from the DNA. The table includes more than 130,000 clones, 70% to 85% detected once. The J gene is TRBJ2-5, the V gene TRBV14, with TRBD2 matching over 8 bases. Sequencing was carried out using peripheral blood. The clonotype originates from a human donor in a cohort sampled during active COVID-19. The CDR3 DNA reads TGTGCCAGCAGCCAAGCTGGCGGGGGGCCGCAAGAGACCCAGTACTTC. This codes for CASSQAGGGPQETQYF. Using reference TRBV14 and TRBJ2-5 for the parts outside the CDR3, the full variable domain is EAGVTQFPSHSVIEKGQTVTLRCDPISGHDNLYWYRRVMGKEIKFLLHFVKESKQDESGMPNNRFLAERTGGTYSTLKVQPAELEDSGVYFCASSQAGGGPQETQYFGPGTRLLVL.